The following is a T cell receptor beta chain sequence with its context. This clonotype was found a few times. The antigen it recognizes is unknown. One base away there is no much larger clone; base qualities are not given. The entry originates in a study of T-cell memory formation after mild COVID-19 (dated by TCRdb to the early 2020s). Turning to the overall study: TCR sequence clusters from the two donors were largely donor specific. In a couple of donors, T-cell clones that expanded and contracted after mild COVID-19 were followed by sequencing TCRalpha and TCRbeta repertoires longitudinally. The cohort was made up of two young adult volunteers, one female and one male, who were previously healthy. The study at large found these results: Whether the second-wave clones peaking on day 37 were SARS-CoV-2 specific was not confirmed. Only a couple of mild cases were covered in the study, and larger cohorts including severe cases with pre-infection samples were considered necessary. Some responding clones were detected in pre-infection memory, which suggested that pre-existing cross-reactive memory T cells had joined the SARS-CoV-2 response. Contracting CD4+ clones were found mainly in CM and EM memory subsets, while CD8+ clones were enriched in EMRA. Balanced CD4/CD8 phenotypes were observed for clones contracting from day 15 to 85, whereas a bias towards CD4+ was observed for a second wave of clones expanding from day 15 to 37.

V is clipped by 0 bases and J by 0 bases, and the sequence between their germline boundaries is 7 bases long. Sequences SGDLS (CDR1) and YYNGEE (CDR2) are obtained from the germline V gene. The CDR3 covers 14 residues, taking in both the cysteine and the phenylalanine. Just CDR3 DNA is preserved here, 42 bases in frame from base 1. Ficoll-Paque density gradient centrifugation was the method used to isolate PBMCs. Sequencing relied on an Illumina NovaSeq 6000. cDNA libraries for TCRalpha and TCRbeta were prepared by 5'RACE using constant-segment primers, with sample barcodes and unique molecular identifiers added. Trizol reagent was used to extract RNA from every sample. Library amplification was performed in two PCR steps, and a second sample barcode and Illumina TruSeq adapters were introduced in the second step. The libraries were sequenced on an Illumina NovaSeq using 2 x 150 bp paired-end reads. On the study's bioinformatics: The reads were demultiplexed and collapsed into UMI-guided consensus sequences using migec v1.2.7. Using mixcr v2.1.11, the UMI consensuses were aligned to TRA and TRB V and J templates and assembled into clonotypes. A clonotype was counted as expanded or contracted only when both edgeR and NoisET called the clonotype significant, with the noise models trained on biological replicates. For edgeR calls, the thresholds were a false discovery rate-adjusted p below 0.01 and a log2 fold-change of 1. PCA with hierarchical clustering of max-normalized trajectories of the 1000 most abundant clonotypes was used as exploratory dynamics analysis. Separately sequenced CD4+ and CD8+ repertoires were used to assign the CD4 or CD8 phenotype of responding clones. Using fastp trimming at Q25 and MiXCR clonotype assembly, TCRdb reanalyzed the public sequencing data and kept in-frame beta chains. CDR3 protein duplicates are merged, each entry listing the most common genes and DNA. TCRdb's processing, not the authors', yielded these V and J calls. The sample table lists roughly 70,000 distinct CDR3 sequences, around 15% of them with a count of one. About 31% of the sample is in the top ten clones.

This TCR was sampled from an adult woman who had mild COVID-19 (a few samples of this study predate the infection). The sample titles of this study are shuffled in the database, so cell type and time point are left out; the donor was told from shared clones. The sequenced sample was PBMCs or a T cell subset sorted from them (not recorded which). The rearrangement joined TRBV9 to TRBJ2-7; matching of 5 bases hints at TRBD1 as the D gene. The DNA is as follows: TGTGCCAGCAGCGTAGGGGGCCACTCCTACGAGCAGTACTTC. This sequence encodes CASSVGGHSYEQYF.